This T cell receptor beta chain appears in the sequencing data of a study of blood T cell repertoires in COVID-19. This CDR3 has 13 residues. V lost 5 bases, J lost 11 bases, and 18 bases lay in between. Germline V gene sequence: CDR1 SNHLY, CDR2 FYNNEI. Using immunoSEQ multiplex PCR, the repertoire was profiled, and TCRdb retains in-frame clones only, with some absent. The sample shows 200,000 to 300,000 clones, over 80% of them seen only once. The chain employs TRBV2 and TRBJ1-2; a possible D gene is TRBD1 (6 bases). This TCR came from a woman aged 40 to 49 with acute or convalescent COVID-19. The sample was peripheral blood. This chain's CDR3 is CASSPRQEIWYTF. For the CDR3, the DNA is TGTGCCAGCAGTCCCCGACAGGAGATTTGGTACACCTTC. Full variable domain (missing parts from reference TRBV2 and TRBJ1-2): EPEVTQTPSHQVTQMGQEVILRCVPISNHLYFYWYRQILGQKVEFLVSFYNNEISEKSEIFDDQFSVERPDGSNFTLKIRSTKLEDSAMYFCASSPRQEIWYTFGSGTRLTVV.